Presented here are 7 T cell receptor beta chains from one specimen sequenced in a study of Ad26.COV2.S vaccination and SARS-CoV-2 variants. Treatment denoted: roughly 20 received Ad26.COV2.S at low or high dose, single or two shots; five or six received placebo; per-sample allocation not given. All samples were drawn on day 63, counting from the first vaccine or placebo injection. Clones were sequenced by immunoSEQ multiplex PCR, and TCRdb holds only the in-frame ones, with some missing. The table shows around 270,000 clones, with 70% to 90% occurring only once. Specimen: peripheral blood, collected in a trial of Ad26.COV2.S vaccine versus placebo. All receptors come from a person between 18 and 65 years old who received the Ad26.COV2.S COVID-19 vaccine or a placebo.

The rearrangement links TRBV24-1 to TRBJ2-2, with no clear D. CDR1 is KGHDR and CDR2 is SFDVKD in the germline V gene. The CDR3 is 14 residues long. V was clipped by 0 bases and J by 5 bases, with 6 bases between them. CDR3 sequence (DNA): TGTGCCACCAGTGATTTGGTCGGTACCGGGGAGCTGTTTTTT. Translation gives CATSDLVGTGELFF.

The V gene is TRBV18, the J gene TRBJ2-7, with a tentative D call TRBD1 (6 bases). CDR1 KGHSH and CDR2 LQKENI come from the germline V gene. This CDR3 has 14 residues. V was clipped by 3 bases and J by 7 bases, with 16 bases between them. This chain's CDR3 is CASSPTTGSGEQYF. The CDR3 DNA reads as TGTGCCAGCTCACCTACTACAGGGTCAGGGGAGCAGTACTTC.

The genes are TRBV30 and TRBJ1-2, with D possibly matching TRBD1 (6 bases). V shed 3 bases and J shed 6 bases, with 17 bases lying between them. Germline assignment: CDR1 GTSNPN and CDR2 SVGIG (reference sequence). CDR3 length equals 14 residues. CDR3 bases: TGTGCCTGGAGCATGAGGCAGGGGAGAGATGGCTACACCTTC. Protein product: CAWSMRQGRDGYTF.

The V and J genes are TRBV15 and TRBJ1-5, with a tentative D call TRBD1 (5 bases). Germline V gene sequence: CDR1 LNHNV, CDR2 YYDKDF (reference sequence). The CDR3 is made up of 14 amino acids. V was cut by 4 bases and J by 3 bases, with 10 bases left in between. CDR3 coding DNA: TGTGCCACCAGCAAAACAGGTGACAATCAGCCCCAGCATTTT. Translating it yields CATSKTGDNQPQHF. Using reference TRBV15 and TRBJ1-5 for the parts outside the CDR3, the full variable domain is DAMVIQNPRYQVTQFGKPVTLSCSQTLNHNVMYWYQQKSSQAPKLLFHYYDKDFNNEADTPDNFQSRRPNTSFCFLDIRSPGLGDTAMYLCATSKTGDNQPQHFGDGTRLSIL.

The chain is built from TRBV3-1 (or the pseudogene TRBV3-2) and TRBJ2-1, with a tentative D call TRBD2 (6 bases). Germline V gives CDR1 LGHDT, CDR2 YNNKEL (reference sequence). This CDR3 is built from 16 residues. Trimming shortened V by 0 bases and J by 1 base, and 10 bases separated the two germline ends. The DNA for the CDR3 is TGTGCCAGCAGCCAAGATGTGGGAGGATCCTACAATGAGCAGTTCTTC. Protein: CASSQDVGGSYNEQFF.

The V and J genes are TRBV10-3 and TRBJ1-5, with 10 bases fitting TRBD1. V was clipped by 5 bases and J by 0 bases; unmatched bases: 4. Per the germline V gene, CDR1 is ENHRY and CDR2 is SYGVKD. The CDR3 runs 16 residues. CDR3 in DNA: TGTGCCATCAGTCCCGGACAGGGGGATAGCAATCAGCCCCAGCATTTT. This sequence encodes CAISPGQGDSNQPQHF.

This sequence joins TRBV4-3 and TRBJ2-7; 9 bases line up with TRBD1. CDR3 length: 17 amino acids. Unmatched junction bases numbered 11, after V lost 3 bases and J lost 2 bases. Germline assignment: CDR1 LGHNA and CDR2 YSLEER. CDR3 amino acids: CASSHTLQGANTYEQYF. CDR3 bases: TGCGCCAGCAGCCACACTTTACAGGGGGCGAATACCTACGAGCAGTACTTC.